One TCR beta chain is described in this entry. This entry belongs to a study of blood T cell repertoires in COVID-19. About the research overall: From the United States, Italy and Spain came samples of acute and convalescent COVID-19. T cells, B-cell-depleted T cells, or PBMCs supplied cDNA or gDNA.

Germline loops: CDR1 SGHVS, CDR2 FQNEAQ. This CDR3 is 15 amino acids long. V gave up 1 base and J gave up 0 bases, with 7 bases separating them. Repertoires were generated with immunoSEQ multiplex PCR, while TCRdb's copy carries only in-frame clones and drops some. The sample includes around 150,000 clones, approximately 80% seen only once; the top ten take 3.5% to 5%. Specimen: peripheral blood. This clonotype was sampled from a woman over 75 with active or convalescent COVID-19. The gene calls are TRBV7-8 and TRBJ1-5; D may be TRBD1 (5 bases). CDR3 amino acids: CASSLGDFSNQPQHF. The DNA for the CDR3 is TGTGCCAGCAGCTTAGGGGACTTTAGCAATCAGCCCCAGCATTTT.